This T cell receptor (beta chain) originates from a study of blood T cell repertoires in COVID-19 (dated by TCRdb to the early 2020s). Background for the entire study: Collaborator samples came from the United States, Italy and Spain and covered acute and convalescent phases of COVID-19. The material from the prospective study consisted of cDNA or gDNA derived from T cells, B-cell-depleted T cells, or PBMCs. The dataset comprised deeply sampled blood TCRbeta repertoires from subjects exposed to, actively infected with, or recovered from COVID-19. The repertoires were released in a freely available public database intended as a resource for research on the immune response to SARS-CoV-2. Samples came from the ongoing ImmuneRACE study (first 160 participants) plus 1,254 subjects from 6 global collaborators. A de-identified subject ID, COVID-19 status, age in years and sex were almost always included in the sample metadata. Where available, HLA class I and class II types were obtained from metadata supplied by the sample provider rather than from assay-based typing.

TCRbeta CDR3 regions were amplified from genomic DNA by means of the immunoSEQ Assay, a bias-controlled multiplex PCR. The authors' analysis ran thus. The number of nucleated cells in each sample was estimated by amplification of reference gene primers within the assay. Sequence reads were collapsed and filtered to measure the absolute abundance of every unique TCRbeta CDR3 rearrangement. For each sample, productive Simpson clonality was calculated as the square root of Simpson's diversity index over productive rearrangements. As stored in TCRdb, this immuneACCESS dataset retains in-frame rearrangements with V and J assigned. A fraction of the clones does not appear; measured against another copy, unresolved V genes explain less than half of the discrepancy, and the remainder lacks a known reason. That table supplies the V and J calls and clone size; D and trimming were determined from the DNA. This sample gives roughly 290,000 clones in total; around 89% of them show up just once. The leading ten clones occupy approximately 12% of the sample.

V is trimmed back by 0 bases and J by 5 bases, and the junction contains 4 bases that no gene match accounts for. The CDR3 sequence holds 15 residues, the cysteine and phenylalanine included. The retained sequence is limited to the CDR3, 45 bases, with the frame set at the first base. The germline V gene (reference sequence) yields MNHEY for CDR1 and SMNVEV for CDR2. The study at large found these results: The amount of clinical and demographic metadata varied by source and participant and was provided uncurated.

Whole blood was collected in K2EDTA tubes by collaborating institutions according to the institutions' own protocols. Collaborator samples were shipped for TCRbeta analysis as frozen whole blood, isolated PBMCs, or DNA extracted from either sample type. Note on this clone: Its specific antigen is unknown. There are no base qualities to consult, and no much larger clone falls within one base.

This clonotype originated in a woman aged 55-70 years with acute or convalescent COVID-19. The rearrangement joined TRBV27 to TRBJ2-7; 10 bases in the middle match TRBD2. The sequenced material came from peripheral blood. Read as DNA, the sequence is TGTGCCAGCAGTTTATCCCTAGCGGGAGTAAACGAGCAGTACTTC. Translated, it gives CASSLSLAGVNEQYF.